This T cell receptor beta chain was observed in a study of cytomegalovirus exposure and HLA in healthy donors (dated by TCRdb to about 2017). General notes on the study: In an earlier analysis of some 610 of the donors, around 300 Gb of sequence data and 90 million to 130 million unique TCR beta sequences from 150 million to 200 million T cells were reported. An early release covering about 600 HLA-typed donors comprised 250 to 350 gigabases of sequencing data and tens of millions of unique TCR sequences. Of the 350 to 400 genotyped donors, roughly 85% fell in the genetic ancestry cluster associated with self-reported Caucasian donors. The study aimed to test whether signatures of past pathogen exposure could be identified by cataloging public T cell receptors. The T cell repertoires of some 670 subjects were profiled by immunosequencing and related to cytomegalovirus serostatus. In addition to the first cohort of around 670 subjects, a separate validation cohort of some 120 different subjects was used. To predict cytomegalovirus infection status, the study combined high-throughput TCR immunosequencing, statistical association of individual TCRs with disease status, and machine learning. A later analysis re-examined previously published TCR beta repertoires from about 670 donors and added high-resolution HLA genotyping to investigate patterns of TCR occurrence. In the later analysis, no new phenotypic data were used to find candidate immune exposures; instead, reliance was placed on TCR beta sequences and their occurrence across donors. An earlier analysis of approximately 630 of the donors applied high-throughput TCR beta sequencing to assess whether each TCR beta V gene segment acted as functional or pseudogenic. Alongside the repertoire data, information on donor age, sex, ethnicity and CMV serostatus was compiled. Genome-wide SNP genotypes for about 65% of the 666 donors were used in a later genetic analysis, which treated that subset as a discovery cohort. All discovery cohort repertoires had been generated using a single sequencing platform. HLA typing included class I and class II loci at four-digit resolution. The number of donors typed differed by locus, with about 620-630 for A, B, C, DRB1 and DQB1, 522 for DQA1, some 570 for DPA1, and roughly 450 for DPB1. Several DR-DQ haplotypes were treated as single units for association and clustering because of strong linkage in the cohort. Among 300 to 500 genotyped donors of the cohort, an average of approximately 220,000 unique TCR beta nucleotide sequences was sequenced per donor, of which 15% to 20% were non-productive. The full study reports these points: The classifier was reported to diagnose cytomegalovirus status with high specificity and sensitivity in both the original cohort and the validation cohort. HLA typing was unavailable for some donors at each locus, so association tests used only the typed subset. Most TCR sequences were seen in very few donors, while some public TCRs were found in many individuals. In a later analysis, most CMV-associated TCR beta chains were found to appear HLA-restricted, with HLA associations seemingly driven largely by CMV exposure. Compared with equally common non-associated chains, HLA-associated TCR beta chains in a later analysis were more clonally expanded and had lower generation probabilities. According to a later analysis, parvovirus B19, influenza, CMV and Epstein-Barr virus appeared linked to several top co-occurrence clusters. According to the authors, the approach could potentially be generalized to other disease states and immunological phenotypes. A total of 164 TCR beta chains were listed by the study as associated with cytomegalovirus. A further reported finding was that TCR beta sequences accurately predicted the HLA-A and HLA-B alleles for most subjects in the first cohort. Because counts were too low, fewer than 20 rarely observed V segments, including chromosome 9 orphons, were excluded from the earlier analysis of several hundred of the donors. A few of the identified cytomegalovirus-associated TCR beta chains were confirmed in vitro to be specific for cytomegalovirus antigens. In an earlier analysis of about 550 of the donors, most TCR beta V segments were observed in productive rearrangements about 90% or about 30% of the time, broadly matching IMGT annotations. Some IMGT-functional V segments, including TRBV6-2 and TRBV6-3, could not be distinguished by the 87-base-pair reads and were therefore excluded. In a later analysis, the rate of TCR association differed among HLA loci, with DRB1 alleles having the most associated TCRs and HLA-C alleles having the fewest. Immune exposure information for the cohort was limited to CMV serostatus. Correlated functional status among segregating V segments might be attributable to linkage disequilibrium, but an unknown experimental factor could not be ruled out. Roughly uniform sequencing depth across donors was assumed in presence/absence analyses, although this assumption may not hold. In this cohort, only TCR beta chains were sequenced, and detectable features were limited by the absence of alpha or paired-chain data. When HLA alleles, especially DR and DQ, strongly co-occurred, attributing TCR associations to individual alleles was difficult. In a later genetic analysis, a missense DCLRE1C variant was associated with V-gene and J-gene trimming of TCR beta chains, and the association was replicated in an independent cohort. A later genetic analysis reported fewer N-insertions in productive TCRs among donors in an Asian-associated ancestry cluster than the roughly 700-donor mean. A cluster of highly shared sequence variants was judged likely to represent a technical artifact of the sequencing pipeline. At a false discovery rate of 0.05, a later analysis linked some 17,000 TCR beta sequences to specific HLA alleles.

Trimming takes 0 bases from V and 6 bases from J, and the germline ends sit 13 bases apart. CDR1 and CDR2, looked up from the germline V gene, are MNHEY and SVGAGI. The CDR3 measures 15 amino acids from cysteine to phenylalanine. The entry retains the CDR3 DNA only, 45 bases that are in frame from base 1. The receptor library was made with the immunoSEQ multiplex PCR assay. For the multiplex PCR, a mixture combining 60 forward primers for TCR Vbeta segments and 13 reverse primers for TCR Jbeta segments was used. Amplification of the CDR3 region of rearranged TCR beta genes was performed with a multiplex PCR assay on genomic DNA. The Illumina HiSeq System was used to sequence the amplified TCR beta libraries as 87-base-pair reads. As for the original processing: A later analysis counted around 72 million unique TCR beta chains across the roughly 700 repertoires, and around 9.9 million of these chains were shared by at least two donors. A nearest-neighbor algorithm error-corrected the raw reads and collapsed the reads into unique sequences, merging closely related sequences to remove PCR and sequencing errors. To assign V, D and J gene segments, CDR3 sequences were aligned to IMGT reference sequences. For a sequence to be retained, a match of at least six nucleotides to both a V gene segment and a J gene segment was required. Rearrangements were called productive when the CDR3 lacked stop codons and stayed in frame with V and J; all others were non-productive. CDR3 was defined by IMGT convention, running from the second conserved V-encoded cysteine to the conserved J-encoded phenylalanine. Sequences without an unambiguous match to a single V gene segment were excluded from the earlier analysis of about 600 of the donors. In an earlier analysis of roughly 500 of the donors, V segments were called functional above 56.7% productive rearrangements and were called segregating when the between-donor standard deviation exceeded 5%. To diagnose cytomegalovirus status from the catalog of TCR beta chain sequences, a statistical classification framework was built. V and J gene assignment, in a later analysis, came from comparing TCR nucleotide sequences with IMGT/GENE-DB human TR gene sequences. In a later analysis, CDR3 sequences and most-parsimonious VDJ recombination scenarios were assigned using the TCRdist pipeline. A later analysis defined each TCR beta chain by its CDR3 amino acid sequence plus V-gene family, and excluded reads lacking a unique V-gene family. A later analysis removed 592 highly shared, low-generation-probability nucleotide sequences to deal with suspected cross-contamination and a sequencing artifact. In a later analysis, a clonal expansion index was calculated for each public chain from normalized within-repertoire ranks of inferred template counts. In a later analysis, generation probabilities were computed using a VDJ recombination model fitted to out-of-frame rearrangements, and the results were checked against IGoR. Hypergeometric tests were used in a later analysis to score TCR-TCR, TCR-HLA and TCR-CMV co-occurrence, with a repertoire-size bias correction applied to the TCR pairs. In a later analysis, false discovery rates were estimated by permuting HLA or CMV assignments 20 times. In a later analysis, co-occurring TCRs were grouped with DBSCAN, and TCRdist sequence similarity was added when clustering was performed within HLA-allele-positive subsets. Repertoires with fewer than 30,000 or more than 120,000 public chains were left out of co-occurrence clustering, as were about five repertoires with anomalous nucleotide sharing. TCRdb provides this immuneACCESS table in a form limited to in-frame rearrangements. Some clones are lacking; in checked studies, under half of them reflect an unresolved V gene, and why the rest are absent is not known. Clone size and the V and J calls come from that table; the DNA yielded D and trimming. The sample records under 200,000 clones, around 80% of which are singletons. The top ten clonotypes cover less than 0.65% of the sample.

Of note for this clone: Its antigen has not been determined. Base qualities were left out, and no much larger clone turns up one base away.

The cohort comprised 710 or so healthy bone marrow donors. Cohort members were all nominally healthy when sampled, although unrecorded immune exposures were likely present. The donor tested CMV seronegative, placing the donor among the 350 or so seronegative members of the cohort. A peripheral blood sample was collected from each donor, and TCR beta sequencing was performed on peripheral blood mononuclear cells. Genomic DNA extraction from the blood cell samples was performed with the Qiagen DNeasy Blood Extraction Kit. The TCR originated in a woman aged 45-65 years in good health and CMV-seronegative. The sample consisted of PBMCs. The rearranged segments are TRBV6-5 and TRBJ2-3; TRBD1 could be the D gene, as 7 bases match. CDR3 protein: CASSYSAGQTDTQYF. At the DNA level, the sequence is TGTGCCAGCAGTTACTCCGCGGGACAGACGGATACGCAGTATTTT.